This TCR beta chain was sequenced for a study of T cells in Graves' hyperthyroidism and ophthalmopathy. This clonotype was seen many times. Hyperthyroidism of Graves' type that showed no ophthalmopathy progression within 18 months was stable. Among the patients, aged 18 to 65, hyperthyroidism was newly diagnosed and had lasted under 2 months. Thyroid ultrasound and orbital computed tomography, with clinical symptoms and serum thyroxine and TRAb, informed diagnoses. Trimming cost V 5 bases and J 0 bases, with 10 bases left between them. CDR1 is SEHNR and CDR2 is FQNEAQ in the germline V gene (reference sequence). The CDR3 has 15 residues. The source material, RNA transcripts, was used to amplify TCR beta CDR3 regions. HTBI primers were used for first-round RT-PCR of the TCR CDR3. TCRdb passed the multiplex PCR reads through MiXCR, listing each CDR3 protein once. The repertoire consists of about 560,000 distinct CDR3 sequences, with 12% to 15% occurring once and the leading ten covering roughly 14%.

The chain combines TRBV7-9 with TRBJ1-4, with unresolved D. Sequencing used blood. This receptor was obtained from a middle-aged woman with Graves' hyperthyroidism. CDR3: CASSKTDATNEKLFF. CDR3 sequence (DNA): TGTGCCAGCAGCAAGACCGATGCAACTAATGAAAAACTGTTTTTT.